This TCR beta chain stems from a study of cytomegalovirus exposure and HLA in healthy donors. Germline V lookup: CDR1 MNHEY, CDR2 SVGAGI. The CDR3 consists of 15 residues. Trimming took 5 bases from V and 0 from J, leaving 12 bases between them. The PCR used 60 Vbeta and 13 Jbeta primers. Per the original data handling: Per a later analysis, the number of unique TCR beta chains was roughly 83 million, of which about 10 million were shared. The assay was immunoSEQ multiplex PCR, and TCRdb's table has in-frame clones only and misses some. Clonal size and the V and J genes are those of that table, whereas D and trimming came from the DNA. The sample records about 120,000 clones, over 60% being singletons.

Input material: PBMCs. This clonotype was sampled from a female donor in good health and CMV-seronegative. The genes are TRBV6-5 and TRBJ2-3, with D tentatively TRBD1 (5 bases). The CDR3: CASSPRTRSTDTQYF. CDR3 bases: TGTGCCAGCAGTCCCCGGACACGTAGCACAGATACGCAGTATTTT.